This TCR beta chain was captured by sequencing in a study of OX40 agonist ivuxolimab in advanced cancers. About the study: Ivuxolimab was delivered to patients intravenously every 2 weeks at doses spanning 0.01 to 10 mg/kg.

The V and J ends lost 8 bases and 4 bases respectively, with 10 bases between them. Germline V CDR1 and CDR2: SNHLY, FYNNEI. This CDR3 contains 12 residues. Here immunoSEQ multiplex PCR was the method, and the copy in TCRdb shows in-frame clones only, minus some. In the table there are 60,000 to 80,000 clones, more than 65% of which are singletons. Here the sequenced sample was CD4+ or CD8+ T cells sorted from blood, taken in a trial of the OX40 agonist ivuxolimab. This clonotype was obtained from an adult with an advanced solid tumor such as melanoma, head and neck, liver or kidney cancer. This chain joins TRBV2 and TRBJ2-3, with no clear D. This CDR3 reads CASESGADTQYF. In nucleotides, the CDR3 is TGTGCCAGCGAGTCGGGTGCAGATACGCAGTATTTT.